This T cell receptor (beta chain) was profiled in a study of blood T cell repertoires in COVID-19. Background on the study: Italy, Spain and the United States were the sources of the convalescent and acute COVID-19 samples. In each case, the material was cDNA or gDNA derived from T cells, B-cell-depleted T cells, or PBMCs.

The CDR3 length is 13 residues. Germline values: CDR1 SGHTA, CDR2 FQGNSA. With 3 bases removed from V and 0 bases from J, the gap between germline ends came to 3 bases. Original processing notes: Estimated nucleated cell counts came from reference gene primer amplification. Profiling relied on immunoSEQ multiplex PCR, and the TCRdb table lists in-frame clones only, not all of them. The D gene and trimming were derived from the DNA, and the V and J assignments and clone size from that table. Of more than 130,000 clones listed, around nine tenths are singletons. The chain links TRBV7-2 to TRBJ1-3; D unclear. Sample: peripheral blood. The clonotype comes from a woman aged 40 to 50 with acute or convalescent COVID-19. CDR3 protein: CASSFRSGNTIYF. The CDR3 bases are TGTGCCAGCAGCTTTCGCTCTGGAAACACCATATATTTT.